The 4 T cell receptor beta chains below all came from one sample that was sequenced in a study of metastatic and nonmetastatic thyroid tumors. MiXCR reprocessed the PCR reads for TCRdb. The sample lists 15,000 to 20,000 clones; around a third were seen once. No patient had received any treatment before thyroid surgery. The sequenced sample was adjacent normal tissue. The receptor source for this set is a female donor with papillary thyroid cancer or a benign thyroid nodule (not recorded which). Some clones in this sample may be carry-over from other donors' samples.

This clone appeared a few times. J is TRBJ2-7 and V is TRBV27; 11 nucleotides line up with TRBD2. The junction had 5 bases not matched to a gene; V was cut back by 6 bases and J by 4 bases. Germline-derived CDR1 and CDR2 are MNHEY and SMNVEV (reference sequence). This CDR3 comprises 14 residues. The CDR3 sequence is CASSHGTSGYEQYF. The CDR3 nucleotides are TGTGCCAGCAGCCACGGGACTAGCGGTTACGAGCAGTACTTC.

This clone is large by share. This chain links TRBV28 with TRBJ2-2; 9 bases are a match to TRBD1. In germline, CDR1 is MDHEN, CDR2 SYDVKM. The ends lost 3 bases at V and 7 bases at J; junction bases unmatched: 9. This CDR3 comprises 16 residues. CDR3 bases: TGTGCCAGCAGTTTCCTCGGACAGGGGACGGACGGGGAGCTGTTTTTT. Translation: CASSFLGQGTDGELFF.

This clone was seen a handful of times. This rearrangement joins TRBV9 to TRBJ2-2, with 7 bases that match TRBD1. Germline CDR1 SGDLS, CDR2 YYNGEE. V dropped 4 bases and J dropped 3; count of bases not matched to a gene: 3. CDR3 length: 14 amino acids. In nucleotides, the CDR3 is TGTGCCAGCAGCTTAGGACAGGACACCGGGGAGCTGTTTTTT. It translates to CASSLGQDTGELFF.

The chain carries TRBV12-3 or TRBV12-4 and TRBJ1-6; D ambiguous. The CDR3 extends over 13 amino acids. V was shortened by 4 bases and J by 6 bases, with 7 bases between the two germline ends. This CDR3 is CASSYRINSPLHF. The CDR3 DNA sequence: TGTGCCAGCAGTTACAGAATTAATTCACCCCTCCACTTT.